The 18 T cell receptor beta chains below all came from one sample that was sequenced in a study of blood T cell repertoires in COVID-19. Only in-frame clones appear in the TCRdb table, and some are missing; sequencing was by immunoSEQ multiplex PCR. The sample records about 100,000 clones, around 90% being singletons. Sequenced sample: peripheral blood. The receptors were sampled from an older woman with acute or convalescent COVID-19.

The chain uses TRBV7-3 and TRBJ1-1; D possibly corresponds to TRBD1 (5 bases). The germline V gene has CDR1 SGHTA and CDR2 FQGTGA. V shed 0 bases and J shed 3 bases, with 5 bases lying between them. The CDR3 extends over 13 amino acids. CDR3 bases: TGTGCCAGCAGCTTAACAGGGGACACTGAAGCTTTCTTT. Translation gives CASSLTGDTEAFF. The whole variable domain, remainder taken from reference TRBV7-3 and TRBJ1-1, is GAGVSQTPSNKVTEKGKYVELRCDPISGHTALYWYRQSLGQGPEFLIYFQGTGAADDSGLPNDRFFAVRPEGSVSTLKIQRTERGDSAVYLCASSLTGDTEAFFGQGTRLTVV.

The chain is built from TRBV28 and TRBJ2-7, with D perhaps matching TRBD1 (5 bases). V gave up 2 bases and J gave up 3 bases, with 14 bases separating them. CDR1 is MDHEN, CDR2 SYDVKM, per germline. The CDR3 has 15 residues. Here the CDR3 reads CASSLGAPKNYEQYF. The CDR3 coding sequence is TGTGCCAGCAGTTTAGGGGCCCCGAAAAACTACGAGCAGTACTTC.

The rearrangement joins TRBV3-1 (or the pseudogene TRBV3-2) to TRBJ2-1; 7 nucleotides match TRBD2. This CDR3 is 14 amino acids long. With V trimmed by 5 bases and J by 6 bases, 7 bases remained unmatched. In germline, CDR1 is LGHDT, CDR2 YNNKEL (reference sequence). The CDR3 region is CASSKAGVLNEQFF. DNA for the CDR3: TGTGCCAGCAGCAAGGCGGGAGTACTCAATGAGCAGTTCTTC.

The chain is built from TRBV14 and TRBJ2-1, with 12 nucleotides matching TRBD2. The CDR3 loop spans 16 amino acids. V was clipped by 2 bases and J by 4 bases; unmatched bases: 3. The germline V gene encodes CDR1 SGHDN and CDR2 FVKESK. The CDR3 DNA reads TGTGCCAGCAGCCAACTACTAGCGGGAGGTTACAATGAGCAGTTCTTC. This sequence encodes CASSQLLAGGYNEQFF.

The rearrangement joins TRBV9 to TRBJ1-3; D uncertain. V was pared by 1 base and J by 0 bases, with 11 bases between. Germline V gene lookup returns CDR1 SGDLS and CDR2 YYNGEE. There are 16 residues in the CDR3. The CDR3 DNA sequence: TGTGCCAGCAGCGTACTAAATGGAGTCTCTGGAAACACCATATATTTT. Translation gives CASSVLNGVSGNTIYF.

The gene calls are TRBV5-4 and TRBJ1-2; D gene ambiguous. The CDR3 consists of 11 residues. The germline CDR1 and CDR2 sequences are SGHNT and YYREEE (reference sequence). Trimming stripped 2 bases from V and 8 bases from J, with 7 bases between. CDR3 in amino acids: CASSFGRGYTF. The CDR3 coding sequence is TGTGCCAGCAGCTTCGGTAGAGGCTACACCTTC.

The chain links TRBV19 to TRBJ1-1, with TRBD1 matching over 7 bases. Germline lookup yields CDR1 LNHDA and CDR2 SQIVND (reference sequence). Germline trimming cut 1 base from V and 1 base from J; bases unmatched to any gene: 9. CDR3 length: 17 amino acids. The CDR3 sequence: CASSIGPRGLSNTEAFF. Written as DNA, the CDR3 is TGTGCCAGTAGTATAGGGCCTAGGGGGCTGTCGAACACTGAAGCTTTCTTT.

In this sample, this clone turned up a few times. V and J are TRBV29-1 and TRBJ2-2; TRBD1 is a possible D gene (6 bases). Germline V CDR1 and CDR2: SQVTM, ANQGSEA. The CDR3 spans 12 residues. V shed 5 bases and J shed 5 bases, with 9 bases lying between them. CDR3 region: CSVPGTTGELFF. As DNA, the CDR3 is TGCAGCGTTCCCGGGACAACCGGGGAGCTGTTTTTT.

The chain carries TRBV9 and TRBJ2-1; TRBD2 aligns across 8 bases. The germline CDR1 and CDR2 sequences are SGDLS and YYNGEE. This CDR3 is 14 amino acids long. After removal of 0 bases from V and 6 bases from J, the junction contained 2 bases not matched to a gene. The CDR3 region is CASSVAGRANEQFF. In nucleotides, the CDR3 is TGTGCCAGCAGCGTAGCCGGGAGGGCCAATGAGCAGTTCTTC. The whole variable domain, remainder taken from reference TRBV9 and TRBJ2-1, is DSGVTQTPKHLITATGQRVTLRCSPRSGDLSVYWYQQSLDQGLQFLIQYYNGEERAKGNILERFSAQQFPDLHSELNLSSLELGDSALYFCASSVAGRANEQFFGPGTRLTVL.

V and J are TRBV5-6 and TRBJ2-5; perhaps TRBD2 as D (6 bases). The CDR3 loop spans 17 amino acids. The V and J ends lost 0 bases and 4 bases respectively, with 19 bases between them. The germline gives CDR1 SGHDT, CDR2 YYEEEE. This CDR3 reads CASSLASGGGRRETQYF. CDR3 coding DNA: TGTGCCAGCAGCTTGGCATCCGGCGGAGGGCGGCGAGAGACCCAGTACTTC.

J is TRBJ1-1 and V is TRBV3-1 (or the pseudogene TRBV3-2), with 7 bases matching TRBD1. V trimming: 5 bases; J trimming: 3 bases; junction bases outside the gene matches: 6. This CDR3 has 14 amino acids. Germline values: CDR1 LGHDT, CDR2 YNNKEL (reference sequence). The CDR3 spells CASSKDRIHTEAFF. The DNA for the CDR3 is TGTGCCAGCAGCAAGGACAGGATACACACTGAAGCTTTCTTT.

The chain recombines TRBV7-2 with TRBJ2-2; TRBD2 matches at 7 bases. Germline CDR1 SGHTA, CDR2 FQGNSA. This CDR3 is built from 17 residues. The V and J ends lost 0 bases and 2 bases, in that order; junction bases with no gene match: 6. The CDR3 spells CASSLALSGGNTGELFF. The DNA for the CDR3 is TGTGCCAGCAGCTTAGCGCTCTCGGGAGGAAACACCGGGGAGCTGTTTTTT.

V and J are TRBV2 and TRBJ1-3; a weak D match, TRBD1 (5 bases). CDR3 size: 15 residues. Germline-derived CDR1 and CDR2 are SNHLY and FYNNEI. With 4 bases removed from V and 0 bases from J, the gap between germline ends came to 10 bases. CDR3: CASSVTGPSGNTIYF. CDR3 in DNA: TGTGCCAGCAGTGTAACAGGCCCCTCTGGAAACACCATATATTTT.

The chain links TRBV15 to TRBJ1-2, with 7 nucleotides matching TRBD1. The CDR3 has 15 residues. Germline lookup yields CDR1 LNHNV and CDR2 YYDKDF (reference sequence). V lost 6 bases, J lost 1 base, and 8 bases stayed unmatched. CDR3 DNA sequence: TGTGCCACCAGAGGGGACAGCCCGAATAACTATGGCTACACCTTC. It translates to CATRGDSPNNYGYTF.

This rearrangement joins TRBV27 to TRBJ1-1; the D is unclear. CDR1 MNHEY and CDR2 SMNVEV come from the germline V gene (reference sequence). The length of the CDR3 is 13 residues. V dropped 5 bases and J dropped 4 bases, with 11 bases sitting between them. The CDR3 reads CASSVGEVTEAFF. As DNA, the CDR3 is TGTGCCAGCAGTGTGGGAGAAGTCACTGAAGCTTTCTTT.

The V call is TRBV30, the J call TRBJ2-5; TRBD1 matches 9 bases. Germline lookup yields CDR1 GTSNPN and CDR2 SVGIG (reference sequence). V dropped 3 bases and J dropped 2; count of bases not matched to a gene: 10. The CDR3 contains 16 residues. DNA for the CDR3: TGTGCCTGGAGAACCCCAAACAGGGGGCGTCAAGAGACCCAGTACTTC. Its translation is CAWRTPNRGRQETQYF.

The V gene is TRBV18, the J gene TRBJ1-2, with 8 bases that match TRBD1. Trimming at V came to 0 bases and at J to 7 bases, leaving 13 bases not matched to a gene. CDR3 length: 17 residues. CDR1 and CDR2 (germline): KGHSH, LQKENI. CDR3: CASSPPGQGRSSGGYTF. The DNA for the CDR3 is TGTGCCAGCTCACCACCCGGACAGGGCCGGAGTAGTGGTGGCTACACCTTC.

V usage is TRBV18 and J usage is TRBJ2-3; perhaps TRBD1 as D (6 bases). The CDR3 consists of 13 residues. CDR1 KGHSH and CDR2 LQKENI come from the germline V gene. Trimming shortened V by 6 bases and J by 6 bases, and 13 bases separated the two germline ends. CDR3 in DNA: TGTGCCAGCTCCCGCCTAAGGGGGGATACGCAGTATTTT. The encoded protein is CASSRLRGDTQYF.